This TCR beta chain was observed in a study of T cells after yellow fever vaccination. The CDR3 covers 11 residues. Germline CDR1 is SEHNR and CDR2 is FQNEAQ (reference sequence). Trimming stripped 6 bases from V and 4 bases from J, with 4 bases between. TCRdb re-analysed the 5' RACE reads in MiXCR, keeping a single row per CDR3 protein. The repertoire holds hundreds of thousands of distinct CDR3 sequences, with approximately 13% as singletons. This clonotype was counted at least ten times. A read error is possible here, since a much larger clone lies one base away. The receptor was derived from a man aged 30-40 years who received the YFV17D yellow fever vaccine. The chain joins TRBV7-9 to TRBJ2-1; D not resolved. This material consisted of PBMCs, taken on the day of the yellow fever booster vaccination. CDR3 DNA sequence: TGTGCCAGCAGGTCTTACAATGAGCAGTTCTTC. The encoded protein is CASRSYNEQFF.